These T cell receptor beta chains were read from a single sample in a study of regulatory T cells in long-lasting Graves disease. MiXCR, applied by TCRdb to the multiplex PCR reads, yields one record per CDR3 protein. Here the sample spans approximately 440,000 distinct CDR3 sequences, 20% to 25% being singletons. The material sequenced was peripheral blood mononuclear cells (PBMCs), taken when the disease was refractory, from a patient treated with antithyroid drugs. The receptors here all came from a female donor with Graves disease. CDR3s include the opening cysteine and the closing phenylalanine or tryptophan. D genes are given only for firm matches. Only part of the rows carry a size: once, few, many, or a class if the clone is expanded.

v_gene: TRBV19
d_gene: NA
abundance: NA
j_gene: TRBJ2-7
CDR3nt: TGTGCCAGTATTGGCGGGGTCTCGGGCTCCTACGAGCAGTACTTC
CDR3aa: CASIGGVSGSYEQYF

v_gene: TRBV9
d_gene: NA
abundance: NA
j_gene: TRBJ2-7
CDR3nt: TGTGCCAGCAGCGTAGTTCCAGAGGCGGTGGGACAGCAGTACTTC
CDR3aa: CASSVVPEAVGQQYF

v_gene: TRBV27
d_gene: NA
abundance: few
j_gene: TRBJ1-3
CDR3nt: TGTGCCAGCTCAAGGGGCTCTGGGAACACCATATATTTT
CDR3aa: CASSRGSGNTIYF

v_gene: TRBV30
d_gene: TRBD1
abundance: few
j_gene: TRBJ1-2
CDR3nt: TGTGCCTGGAGAACACAGGGGGCGACCTATGGCTACACCTTC
CDR3aa: CAWRTQGATYGYTF

v_gene: TRBV6-4
d_gene: NA
abundance: NA
j_gene: TRBJ2-6
CDR3nt: TGTGCCAGCAGCCGTGTGATCTCTGGGGCCAACGTCCCGACTTTC
CDR3aa: CASSRVISGANVPTF

v_gene: TRBV19
d_gene: NA
abundance: NA
j_gene: TRBJ1-4
CDR3nt: TGTGCCAGTAGATCCCGACAGACCCGATTGAATGAAAAACTGTTTTTT
CDR3aa: CASRSRQTRLNEKLFF

v_gene: TRBV6-1
d_gene: NA
abundance: NA
j_gene: TRBJ2-7
CDR3nt: TGTGCCAGCAGTTACACTCTACTCAGGGGCGACTACGAGCAGTACTTC
CDR3aa: CASSYTLLRGDYEQYF

v_gene: TRBV11-2
d_gene: NA
abundance: many
j_gene: TRBJ1-1
CDR3nt: TGTGCCAGCAGGCCCGGGCCGAACACTGAAGCTTTCTTT
CDR3aa: CASRPGPNTEAFF

v_gene: TRBV20-1
d_gene: TRBD1
abundance: few
j_gene: TRBJ2-7
CDR3nt: TGCAGTGCTAGACACCGGGACAGGGTTAACTACGAGCAGTACTTC
CDR3aa: CSARHRDRVNYEQYF

v_gene: TRBV6-1
d_gene: TRBD1
abundance: many
j_gene: TRBJ1-2
CDR3nt: TGTGCCAGCAGGTCCGCAGGGGGCGCTGGCTACACCTTC
CDR3aa: CASRSAGGAGYTF

v_gene: TRBV19
d_gene: NA
abundance: NA
j_gene: TRBJ1-5
CDR3nt: TGTGCCAGTAGTGCCGACAATAGCAATCAGCCCCAACATTTT
CDR3aa: CASSADNSNQPQHF

v_gene: TRBV28
d_gene: TRBD1
abundance: many
j_gene: TRBJ2-7
CDR3nt: TGTGCCAGCAGTTACCGGGACAGGGGGCTCTACGAGCAGTACTTC
CDR3aa: CASSYRDRGLYEQYF

v_gene: TRBV3-1
d_gene: TRBD2
abundance: few
j_gene: TRBJ2-7
CDR3nt: TGTGCCAGCAGCCAAGATAAAGCGGGATGGGACTACGAGCAGTACTTC
CDR3aa: CASSQDKAGWDYEQYF

v_gene: TRBV7-2
d_gene: TRBD2
abundance: NA
j_gene: TRBJ2-1
CDR3nt: TGTGCCAGCCGACTAGCGGGAGGACAGGGCAATGAGCAGTTCTTC
CDR3aa: CASRLAGGQGNEQFF

v_gene: TRBV20-1
d_gene: NA
abundance: NA
j_gene: TRBJ1-5
CDR3nt: TGCAGTGCTATTTTAGGGGGAGGCAATCAGCCCCAGCATTTT
CDR3aa: CSAILGGGNQPQHF

v_gene: TRBV19
d_gene: TRBD1
abundance: many
j_gene: TRBJ1-2
CDR3nt: TGTGCCAGCTTTAGACAAACCCGGGACAGTGGAGAGATCTACACCTTC
CDR3aa: CASFRQTRDSGEIYTF

v_gene: TRBV30
d_gene: NA
abundance: few
j_gene: TRBJ1-2
CDR3nt: TGTGCCTGGAGTACCTCTCCTGGCTACACCTTC
CDR3aa: CAWSTSPGYTF

v_gene: TRBV10-3
d_gene: NA
abundance: many
j_gene: TRBJ2-5
CDR3nt: TGTGCCATCAGTGGCTCGAGTTTTAGCGGAGGAAGGGAGACCCAGTACTTC
CDR3aa: CAISGSSFSGGRETQYF

v_gene: TRBV7-9
d_gene: TRBD1
abundance: NA
j_gene: TRBJ2-7
CDR3nt: TGTGCCAGCAGCCCCAGACAGGGCTGGTACGAGCAGTACTTC
CDR3aa: CASSPRQGWYEQYF

v_gene: TRBV2
d_gene: NA
abundance: many
j_gene: TRBJ2-7
CDR3nt: TGTGCCAGCAGTCGACTGACAGAGTCCTACGAGCAGTACTTC
CDR3aa: CASSRLTESYEQYF

v_gene: TRBV12-3/TRBV12-4
d_gene: NA
abundance: many
j_gene: TRBJ1-1
CDR3nt: TGTGCCAGCAGTTTTATGGAGAACACTGAAGCTTTCTTT
CDR3aa: CASSFMENTEAFF

v_gene: TRBV6-1
d_gene: NA
abundance: many
j_gene: TRBJ1-1
CDR3nt: TGTGCCAGCAGCCAAAGGACAGTCATGAACACTGAAGCTTTCTTT
CDR3aa: CASSQRTVMNTEAFF

v_gene: TRBV29-1
d_gene: TRBD1
abundance: once
j_gene: TRBJ2-7
CDR3nt: TGCAGCGCGGGACAGGGTTCACGCGAGCAGTACTTC
CDR3aa: CSAGQGSREQYF

v_gene: TRBV5-6
d_gene: NA
abundance: NA
j_gene: TRBJ1-5
CDR3nt: TGTGCCAGCAGTAATGGGGGGGGCGTTGGAAATCAGCCCCAGCATTTT
CDR3aa: CASSNGGGVGNQPQHF

v_gene: TRBV4-1
d_gene: NA
abundance: NA
j_gene: TRBJ1-2
CDR3nt: TGCGCCAGCAGCCACACAACAGGGCTGGGCTATGGCTACACCTTC
CDR3aa: CASSHTTGLGYGYTF

v_gene: TRBV6-5
d_gene: NA
abundance: many
j_gene: TRBJ2-5
CDR3nt: TGTGCCAGCAGTTACTCGAGTGGCCAAGAGACCCAGTACTTC
CDR3aa: CASSYSSGQETQYF

v_gene: TRBV19
d_gene: TRBD1
abundance: few
j_gene: TRBJ2-7
CDR3nt: TGTGCCAGTAGTATAGCGGCGACAGGGATCTTCGAGCAGTACTTC
CDR3aa: CASSIAATGIFEQYF

v_gene: TRBV28
d_gene: NA
abundance: once
j_gene: TRBJ2-2
CDR3nt: TGTGCCGGCAGTTTTCCCGAACAGGGTATCACCGGGGAGCTGTTTTTT
CDR3aa: CAGSFPEQGITGELFF

v_gene: TRBV20-1
d_gene: TRBD2
abundance: few
j_gene: TRBJ2-1
CDR3nt: TGCAGTGCCAACTACGGGGGGGGGAGAGATGAGCAGTTCTTC
CDR3aa: CSANYGGGRDEQFF

v_gene: TRBV5-1
d_gene: TRBD1
abundance: NA
j_gene: TRBJ1-6
CDR3nt: TGCGCCAGCAGCCTGGACAGGGAAGCACCCCTCCACTTT
CDR3aa: CASSLDREAPLHF

v_gene: TRBV10-3
d_gene: NA
abundance: few
j_gene: TRBJ2-6
CDR3nt: TGTGCCATCAGTGAAGCACAGGGTCGCTTCTCTGGGGCCAACGTCCTGACTTTC
CDR3aa: CAISEAQGRFSGANVLTF

v_gene: TRBV2
d_gene: TRBD2
abundance: NA
j_gene: TRBJ2-1
CDR3nt: TGTGCCAGCAGTGTCGGGAGGGCGGGAGTGTACAATGAGCAGTTCTTC
CDR3aa: CASSVGRAGVYNEQFF

v_gene: TRBV9
d_gene: TRBD2
abundance: NA
j_gene: TRBJ2-2
CDR3nt: TGTGCCAGCAGCTCTCCGACTAGCGGGGCGTCCGGCGGGGAGCTGTTTTTT
CDR3aa: CASSSPTSGASGGELFF

v_gene: TRBV2
d_gene: NA
abundance: few
j_gene: TRBJ2-7
CDR3nt: TGTGCCAGCAGTGATAGCTCGGATCTCCCCCGGGACAAAAAAAGCTCCTACGAGCAGTACTTC
CDR3aa: CASSDSSDLPRDKKSSYEQYF

v_gene: TRBV27
d_gene: TRBD1
abundance: many
j_gene: TRBJ1-1
CDR3nt: TGTGCCAGCAGTCCCGGACAGGGCACCATGAACACTGAAGCTTTCTTT
CDR3aa: CASSPGQGTMNTEAFF

v_gene: TRBV2
d_gene: TRBD1
abundance: NA
j_gene: TRBJ2-1
CDR3nt: TGTGCCAGCAAATTAACAGGGGGCTCCTACAATGAGCAGTTCTTC
CDR3aa: CASKLTGGSYNEQFF

v_gene: TRBV3-1
d_gene: NA
abundance: few
j_gene: TRBJ1-2
CDR3nt: TGTGCCAGCAGCCAAGGTAGGGGGGGATATGGCTACACCTTC
CDR3aa: CASSQGRGGYGYTF

v_gene: TRBV15
d_gene: NA
abundance: few
j_gene: TRBJ1-2
CDR3nt: TGTGCCACCAGCAGAGATCGGGCGGGGGGCTTTGGCTACACCTTC
CDR3aa: CATSRDRAGGFGYTF

v_gene: TRBV12-3/TRBV12-4
d_gene: NA
abundance: NA
j_gene: TRBJ1-3
CDR3nt: TGTGCCAGCAGTTTCTCCGGAAACACCATATATTTT
CDR3aa: CASSFSGNTIYF

v_gene: TRBV29-1
d_gene: NA
abundance: NA
j_gene: TRBJ1-2
CDR3nt: TGCAGCGTTGCCAGCGGGCGTGGCTACACCTTC
CDR3aa: CSVASGRGYTF

v_gene: TRBV7-8
d_gene: NA
abundance: many
j_gene: TRBJ1-2
CDR3nt: TGTGCCAGCAGCTCACGGACAAACCCCTATGGCTACACCTTC
CDR3aa: CASSSRTNPYGYTF

v_gene: TRBV10-3
d_gene: TRBD2
abundance: NA
j_gene: TRBJ2-2
CDR3nt: TGTGCCATCTCTCGACTAGCGGGAGATACCGGGGAGCTGTTTTTT
CDR3aa: CAISRLAGDTGELFF

v_gene: TRBV11-3
d_gene: NA
abundance: NA
j_gene: TRBJ2-7
CDR3nt: TGTGCCAGCAGCGCAAAGGGTACCCCGCGCGAGCAGTACTTC
CDR3aa: CASSAKGTPREQYF

v_gene: TRBV2
d_gene: TRBD1
abundance: many
j_gene: TRBJ1-1
CDR3nt: TGTGCCAGCAGTGAAGAACTCAGGGGGACTGAAGCTTTCTTT
CDR3aa: CASSEELRGTEAFF

v_gene: TRBV5-1
d_gene: TRBD1
abundance: NA
j_gene: TRBJ1-1
CDR3nt: TGCGCCAGCAGCTTCAACTCAGGGGGCGGGAACACTGAAGCTTTCTTT
CDR3aa: CASSFNSGGGNTEAFF

v_gene: TRBV3-1
d_gene: TRBD1
abundance: NA
j_gene: TRBJ2-5
CDR3nt: TGTGCCAGCAGCCAAGGCCCGGGACAGGGCCAAGAGACCCAGTACTTC
CDR3aa: CASSQGPGQGQETQYF

v_gene: TRBV12-3/TRBV12-4
d_gene: NA
abundance: NA
j_gene: TRBJ1-2
CDR3nt: TGTGCCAGCAGTTTTTTGGGGAATGGCTACACCTTC
CDR3aa: CASSFLGNGYTF

v_gene: TRBV5-1
d_gene: NA
abundance: many
j_gene: TRBJ1-1
CDR3nt: TGCGCCAGCACGCTAGGGACGAACACTGAAGCTTTCTTT
CDR3aa: CASTLGTNTEAFF

v_gene: TRBV7-2
d_gene: NA
abundance: few
j_gene: TRBJ1-3
CDR3nt: TGTGCCAGCAGCTCCCCGGGGAGGCTTGGAAACACCATATATTTT
CDR3aa: CASSSPGRLGNTIYF

v_gene: TRBV6-1
d_gene: TRBD1
abundance: many
j_gene: TRBJ1-2
CDR3nt: TGTGCCAGCAGTGAGGGACAGGGACTCTATGGCTACACCTTC
CDR3aa: CASSEGQGLYGYTF